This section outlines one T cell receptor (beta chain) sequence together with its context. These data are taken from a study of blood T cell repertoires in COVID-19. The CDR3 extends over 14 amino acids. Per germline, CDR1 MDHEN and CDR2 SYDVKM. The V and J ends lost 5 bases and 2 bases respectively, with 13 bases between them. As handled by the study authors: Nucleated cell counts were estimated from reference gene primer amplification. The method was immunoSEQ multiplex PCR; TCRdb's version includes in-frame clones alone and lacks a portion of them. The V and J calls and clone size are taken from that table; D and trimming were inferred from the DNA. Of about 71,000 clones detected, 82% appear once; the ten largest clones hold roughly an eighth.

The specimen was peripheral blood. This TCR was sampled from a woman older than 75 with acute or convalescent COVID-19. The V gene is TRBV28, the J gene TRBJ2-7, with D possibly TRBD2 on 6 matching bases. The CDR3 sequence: CASSPGLKAYEQYF. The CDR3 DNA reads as TGTGCCAGCAGTCCGGGACTCAAGGCCTACGAGCAGTACTTC.